This TCR beta chain was recovered during a study of Ad26.COV2.S vaccination and SARS-CoV-2 variants. Overall study results and limits: Vaccinees and placebo recipients showed similar non-spike TCR breadth.

With respect to this clone: Its antigen is currently unknown.

Clones were sequenced by immunoSEQ multiplex PCR, and TCRdb holds only the in-frame ones, with some missing. The top ten clones hold 9.5% to 12% of a sample with roughly 300,000 clones, about 88% of them seen once. Treatment specified: some 19 received Ad26.COV2.S at low or high dose, single or two shots; about 5 received placebo; per-sample allocation not given. Vaccine and placebo recipients were sampled on day 63 after the first injection. Ad26.COV2.S expressed prefusion-stabilized spike from the original Wuhan strain. The receptor was derived from a person between 18 and 59 years old who received the Ad26.COV2.S COVID-19 vaccine or a placebo. The sequencing here drew on peripheral blood, taken in a trial of Ad26.COV2.S vaccine versus placebo.

The CDR3 coding sequence is TGTGCCAGCAGCCCCCGGGCGGGAGATACGCAGTATTTT. It encodes CASSPRAGDTQYF. This chain uses TRBV27 with TRBJ2-3, with D perhaps TRBD2 (5 bases). The germline gives CDR1 MNHEY, CDR2 SMNVEV (reference sequence). V dropped 6 bases and J dropped 5 bases, with 12 bases sitting between them. The CDR3 loop spans 13 amino acids.